This TCR beta chain was sequenced during a study of blood T cell repertoires in COVID-19. Sequencing was performed with immunoSEQ multiplex PCR; in TCRdb, only in-frame clones are kept and a portion is missing. The sample carries 300,000 to 500,000 clones, 85% to 90% recorded once. This CDR3 comprises 16 residues. CDR1 is SEHNR, CDR2 FQNEAQ, per germline (reference sequence). With V trimmed by 11 bases and J by 0 bases, 11 bases remained unmatched. This TCR derives from a woman in her 30s with acute COVID-19. The J gene is TRBJ2-3, the V gene TRBV7-9; 10 nucleotides line up with TRBD2. Sequencing was performed on PBMCs or T cells enriched from blood (not recorded which). As DNA, the CDR3 is TGTGCCGGGGGGCTAGCGGGGGTCCTTAGCACAGATACGCAGTATTTT. Translation: CAGGLAGVLSTDTQYF. Full variable domain (missing parts from reference TRBV7-9 and TRBJ2-3): DTGVSQNPRHKITKRGQNVTFRCDPISEHNRLYWYRQTLGQGPEFLTYFQNEAQLEKSRLLSDRFSAERPKGSFSTLEIQRTEQGDSAMYLCAGGLAGVLSTDTQYFGPGTRLTVL.